This T cell receptor beta chain is from a study of metastatic and nonmetastatic thyroid tumors. The overall study: From malignant and benign thyroid patients, repertoires in blood and in tumor or nodule tissue were compared.

As handled by the study authors: Construction of a distant-metastasis classifier for papillary thyroid cancer relied on CDR3 differences across clinicopathological groups. With MiXCR, TCRdb reprocessed the PCR reads. The V and J calls follow TCRdb's processing rather than the paper's. The table shows around 26,000 clones, with 22% occurring only once. Thyroid surgery was performed in patients who had received no treatment beforehand. Note on this clone: The target antigen is unknown.

The CDR3 runs to 14 residues. Germline-derived CDR1 and CDR2 are SGHRS and YFSETQ. Trimming took off 0 bases at V and 9 bases at J, with 13 bases between the two ends. General study results and limits: For both blood and tumor, malignant thyroid tumors reportedly showed significantly higher TCR beta diversity than benign nodules did.

The sequence was collected from a female donor with papillary thyroid cancer or a benign thyroid nodule (not recorded which). Some clones in this sample may be carry-over from other donors' samples. The sample was blood. The V call is TRBV5-1, the J call TRBJ2-1, with D possibly called TRBD1 or TRBD2 (5 bases each). The DNA of the CDR3 is TGCGCCAGCAGCTTGGCGGGGCAGAGGGGTGAGCAGTTCTTC. This gives the protein CASSLAGQRGEQFF.